This T cell receptor (beta chain) was retrieved from a study of blood T cells in healthy people across ages (dated by TCRdb to 2015 to 2017). Describing the broader study: In model experiments, template switching captured about one uniquely barcoded TCR beta cDNA molecule for every two T cells. To track age-related changes in TCR beta repertoire diversity, the study relied on deep sequencing normalized with unique cDNA molecular identifiers. Four age groups were formed from the donors: young (average around 15 years), middle-aged (approximately 42), aged (roughly 56) and long-lived (82). To avoid experimental bias, donors of different ages were spread randomly across the sequencing lanes. Two additional independent replicas of 1 million unique cDNA reads from the same blood draw were analyzed for two donors (one aged 18 to 30 and one aged 80 or older). What the authors observed across the whole study: The CMV infection status of donors was not known, potentially confounding age-related changes in expanded clonotypes. Estimates of total diversity from one million sequenced T cells were regarded as lower bounds and underestimates. Compared with the aged group, the long-lived group had more naive CD4+ T cells, fewer expanded clones and increased TCR diversity, a pattern suggesting age selection. As age increased, observed TCR beta diversity per million T cells dropped in a roughly linear way, and a significant reduction was already evident by age 40. The percentage of naive T cells measured by flow cytometry correlated strongly with observed TCR beta diversity. Because profiling used bulk unsorted PBMCs, naive and antigen-experienced compartments could not be compared conclusively.

Library preparation used 5' RACE. The instrument given in TCRdb is Illumina HiSeq 2500. A second roughly 6 to 11 cycle PCR used a sample-barcoded 5' primer and a J-beta primer mix. Each TCR beta cDNA molecule received a unique molecular identifier from a template-switch 5' adaptor carrying 12 random nucleotides. Each sample yielded at least 2.5 million CDR3-containing paired-end reads. All of the RNA was converted into first-strand cDNA using the Mint cDNA synthesis kit, with a TRBC-specific oligonucleotide serving as the primer. All cDNA was treated with uracil-DNA glycosylase and then went through a first 18-cycle PCR with the universal primers M1SS and BC2_uni_R. Turning to the authors' computational methods: Each sample was normalized by randomly selecting 1 million high-quality reads, each carrying a distinct molecular identifier. Instead of being binned into consensus sequences, reads with shared molecular identifiers were discarded. MiTCR, with a Q25 quality threshold and the strictest error-elimination algorithm, was used for CDR3 identification, clonotype clustering and error correction. Lower-bound total TCR beta diversity was estimated with a nonparametric unseen species model using Euler transformation. Using fastp at Q25 and MiXCR, TCRdb reprocessed the public reads and kept productive beta chains. Each record represents a unique CDR3 protein, reported with the most common genes and DNA among its rows. None of the V and J calls come from the authors' own analysis; TCRdb made them. The sample table contains about 1.4 million distinct CDR3 sequences; only one count was recorded for approximately 59% of them. The ten largest account for 6.7% of the sample.

This clonotype was picked up one time. Its antigen target is currently unknown. Base quality data are lacking; no much larger clone is found one base away. CDR1 and CDR2, looked up from the germline V gene, are SGHVS and FNYEAQ. V is trimmed back by 2 bases and J by 1 base, and the junction contains 5 bases that no gene match accounts for. The CDR3 numbers 16 residues from cysteine through phenylalanine. Solely the CDR3 DNA is kept, with 48 bases framed from the first base. Systemically healthy Caucasian individuals from Russia, approximately 39 in total and aged about 6 to 100 years, were included as donors. Roughly 10 milliliters of peripheral blood were drawn from each donor into EDTA-treated Vacutainer tubes. Ficoll-Paque density-gradient centrifugation was used to isolate PBMCs, with at least 7 million obtained per sample. Trizol reagent was used to extract total RNA from PBMCs, with at least 6 micrograms per sample. The percentages of naive CD45RAhigh/CD27high T cells were determined by flow cytometry on a PBMC aliquot from every donor.

The sequence was obtained from a man aged 18 to 35 in good health. What was sequenced was blood. The sequence joins TRBV7-6 to TRBJ2-3, and 8 bases in between align with TRBD2. The CDR3 region reads CASSLLAGKGTDTQYF. The nucleotide sequence reads TGTGCCAGCAGCTTATTAGCGGGGAAGGGCACAGATACGCAGTATTTT. Joined to the reference TRBV7-6 and TRBJ2-3 proteins, this CDR3 gives the full variable domain: GAGVSQSPRYKVTKRGQDVALRCDPISGHVSLYWYRQALGQGPEFLTYFNYEAQQDKSGLPNDRFSAERPEGSISTLTIQRTEQRDSAMYRCASSLLAGKGTDTQYFGPGTRLTVL.